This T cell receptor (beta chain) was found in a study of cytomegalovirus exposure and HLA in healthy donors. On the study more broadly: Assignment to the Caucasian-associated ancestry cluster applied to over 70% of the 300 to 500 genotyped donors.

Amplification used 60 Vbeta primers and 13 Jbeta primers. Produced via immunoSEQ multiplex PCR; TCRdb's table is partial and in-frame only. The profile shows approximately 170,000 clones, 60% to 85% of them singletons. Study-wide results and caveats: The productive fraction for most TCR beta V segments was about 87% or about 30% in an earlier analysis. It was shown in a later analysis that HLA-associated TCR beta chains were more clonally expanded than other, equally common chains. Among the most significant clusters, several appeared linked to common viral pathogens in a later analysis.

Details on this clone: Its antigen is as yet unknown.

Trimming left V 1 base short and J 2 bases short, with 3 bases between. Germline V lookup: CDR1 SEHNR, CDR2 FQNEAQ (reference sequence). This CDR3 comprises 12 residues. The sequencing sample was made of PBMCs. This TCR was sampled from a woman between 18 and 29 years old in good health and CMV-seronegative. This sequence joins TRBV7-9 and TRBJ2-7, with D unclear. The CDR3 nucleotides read TGTGCCAGCAGCTTAGTCACCTACGAGCAGTACTTC. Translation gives CASSLVTYEQYF.